A single sample is the source of the 20 T cell receptor beta chains below, sequenced in a study of shared clonotypes between healthy human individuals (dated by TCRdb to 2020 to 2022). The library was produced with the immunoSEQ multiplex PCR assay. TCRdb stores this immuneACCESS table with in-frame sequences only. Part of the clones is absent; in the studies checked, under half of the shortfall reflects unresolved V genes, and no reason is known for the rest. This sample lists 2.3 million or so clones; just over 90% were detected once. Of the sample, 0.39% is held by the ten largest clones. The sequenced material came from naive CD4+ T cells from PBMCs. In light of the paper, this sample's cell subset or site label describes: CD45RA+ positively selected. These receptors originate from a man between 18 and 35 years old in good health. Some clones in this sample may be carry-over from other donors' samples.

The chain recombines TRBV7-2 with TRBJ1-2; 9 bases are a match to TRBD1. Germline assignment: CDR1 SGHTA and CDR2 FQGNSA. This CDR3 spans 17 amino acids. Trimming removed 8 bases from V and 1 base from J; junction bases left unmatched: 14. The CDR3: CASALGGQGLSNYGYTF. The CDR3 DNA reads TGTGCCAGCGCTCTTGGGGGACAGGGCCTTAGTAACTATGGCTACACCTTC.

This clone was seen a few times. This sample also contains other DNA sequences that code for the same CDR3. The DNA of the CDR3 is TGTGCCAGCAGCTTGGGACAGGGGAATGAAAAACTGTTTTTT. Protein product: CASSLGQGNEKLFF. This sequence joins TRBV5-8 and TRBJ1-4; 8 bases agree with TRBD1. The CDR3 spans 14 residues. V lost 0 bases and J lost 5; bases outside the gene matches: 0. CDR1 is SGHTS and CDR2 is YDEGEE in the germline V gene.

The rearrangement links TRBV6-1 to TRBJ1-1, with D possibly matching TRBD1 (5 bases). Between the trimmed V and J ends, which lost 3 bases and 1 base, there was a span of 15 bases. This CDR3 is built from 16 residues. The germline CDR1 and CDR2 sequences are MNHNS and SASEGT. Written as DNA, the CDR3 is TGTGCCAGCAGTGATAGGGGCACCATACCGAACACTGAAGCTTTCTTT. The encoded protein is CASSDRGTIPNTEAFF.

V usage is TRBV11-2 and J usage is TRBJ1-1, with no clear D. V was cut by 1 base and J by 4 bases, with 16 bases left in between. CDR1 and CDR2 (germline): SGHAT, FQNNGV. The CDR3 is 16 amino acids. This chain's CDR3 is CASSLGRGRRSTEAFF. In DNA form, the CDR3 reads TGTGCCAGCAGCTTAGGGCGTGGGCGGAGGAGCACTGAAGCTTTCTTT.

The V call is TRBV19, the J call TRBJ1-2, with D possibly TRBD1 on 5 matching bases. The CDR3 runs to 14 residues. Deletions cut 3 bases from V and 4 bases from J, with 12 bases between. Germline V gives CDR1 LNHDA, CDR2 SQIVND (reference sequence). The CDR3 loop reads CASSMADTFYGYTF. The DNA for the CDR3 is TGTGCCAGTAGTATGGCGGACACTTTCTATGGCTACACCTTC.

J is TRBJ1-1 and V is TRBV9, with 7 bases identical to TRBD1. J was trimmed by 8 bases and V by 0 bases; bases with no gene match: 10. The germline gives CDR1 SGDLS, CDR2 YYNGEE. This CDR3 region has 15 residues. DNA for the CDR3: TGTGCCAGCAGCGTAGACAGGGGCGACTTCTCGGAAGCTTTCTTT. Translated: CASSVDRGDFSEAFF.

V is TRBV10-3 and J is TRBJ2-5, with D uncertain. V lost 4 bases and J 2 bases, leaving 8 bases between the germline ends. CDR1 ENHRY and CDR2 SYGVKD come from the germline V gene. This CDR3 is 13 amino acids long. Here the CDR3 reads CAISVAEQETQYF. In nucleotides, the CDR3 is TGTGCCATCAGTGTTGCAGAGCAAGAGACCCAGTACTTC.

The DNA of the CDR3 is TGCAGCGTTGAGGGGGCTAGCGTTGAGCAGTTCTTC. It specifies CSVEGASVEQFF. The V and J genes are TRBV29-1 and TRBJ2-1; D possibly matches TRBD1 or TRBD2 (6 bases each). The germline V gene has CDR1 SQVTM and CDR2 ANQGSEA. The CDR3 runs 12 residues. Trimming removed 3 bases from V and 9 bases from J, with 12 bases in between.

This clone appeared once. The V gene is TRBV2, the J gene TRBJ2-7; 8 bases are a match to TRBD2. The ends lost 8 bases at V and 4 bases at J; junction bases unmatched: 7. Germline V lookup: CDR1 SNHLY, CDR2 FYNNEI. The CDR3 consists of 13 residues. CDR3 protein: CASCAGGLYEQYF. In nucleotides, the CDR3 is TGTGCCAGCTGTGCGGGAGGTTTATACGAGCAGTACTTC.

This rearrangement joins TRBV5-8 to TRBJ2-1; weak D call: TRBD1 (6 bases). The CDR3 consists of 15 residues. Per germline, CDR1 SGHTS and CDR2 YDEGEE. Trimming left V 2 bases short and J 4 bases short, with 13 bases between. The chain's CDR3 is CASSFDRTPYNEQFF. The CDR3 nucleotides are TGTGCCAGCAGCTTCGACAGGACTCCTTACAATGAGCAGTTCTTC.

This clone was seen once. The chain links TRBV11-2 to TRBJ2-3; a weak D match, TRBD1 (5 bases). Trimming cost V 7 bases and J 3 bases, with 17 bases left between them. Germline V lookup: CDR1 SGHAT, CDR2 FQNNGV. This CDR3 spans 15 amino acids. The CDR3 DNA reads as TGTGCCAGCAAAAAGAATGGGGCCGGGACAGATACGCAGTATTTT. Its translation: CASKKNGAGTDTQYF.

The genes are TRBV18 and TRBJ2-1; 12 nucleotides agree with TRBD2. Germline trimming cut 5 bases from V and 10 bases from J; bases unmatched to any gene: 9. The V gene's germline CDR1 is KGHSH and CDR2 LQKENI. This CDR3 comprises 15 residues. The DNA for the CDR3 is TGTGCCAGCTCATCAAGGAGTCTAGCGGGAGGGGAGCAGTTCTTC. This translates into CASSSRSLAGGEQFF.

The rearrangement links TRBV15 to TRBJ2-2; TRBD2 matches at 7 bases. The germline CDR1 and CDR2 sequences are LNHNV and YYDKDF (reference sequence). This CDR3 has 15 amino acids. After removal of 0 bases from V and 4 bases from J, the junction contained 2 bases not matched to a gene. CDR3 DNA: TGTGCCACCAGCAGAGATTCGGGGGGCACCGGGGAGCTGTTTTTT. This gives the protein CATSRDSGGTGELFF. Drawing the rest from reference TRBV15 and TRBJ2-2, the complete variable domain is DAMVIQNPRYQVTQFGKPVTLSCSQTLNHNVMYWYQQKSSQAPKLLFHYYDKDFNNEADTPDNFQSRRPNTSFCFLDIRSPGLGDTAMYLCATSRDSGGTGELFFGEGSRLTVL.

Here the CDR3 reads CASSFDGLTYEQYF. In nucleotides, the CDR3 is TGTGCCAGCAGCTTCGACGGACTTACCTACGAGCAGTACTTC. This chain joins TRBV14 and TRBJ2-7; D is possibly TRBD2 (5 bases). CDR3 length equals 14 residues. V was clipped by 5 bases and J by 2 bases, with 13 bases between them. The germline CDR1 and CDR2 sequences are SGHDN and FVKESK.

The chain couples TRBV18 to TRBJ2-7; D remains unclear. V lost 3 bases, J lost 0 bases, and 15 bases lay in between. Germline V gives CDR1 KGHSH, CDR2 LQKENI. The CDR3 runs 16 residues. The CDR3 loop reads CASSPFNRTVSYEQYF. CDR3 nucleotide sequence: TGTGCCAGCTCACCCTTCAATCGGACGGTCTCCTACGAGCAGTACTTC. Complete variable domain (other parts from reference TRBV18 and TRBJ2-7): NAGVMQNPRHLVRRRGQEARLRCSPMKGHSHVYWYRQLPEEGLKFMVYLQKENIIDESGMPKERFSAEFPKEGPSILRIQQVVRGDSAAYFCASSPFNRTVSYEQYFGPGTRLTVT.

This chain uses TRBV29-1 with TRBJ1-2; D is ambiguous. Germline-derived CDR1 and CDR2 are SQVTM and ANQGSEA. V shed 6 bases and J shed 7 bases, with 9 bases lying between them. The CDR3 length is 10 residues. The CDR3 here is CSVGYSGYTF. The CDR3 nucleotides read TGCAGCGTCGGGTACTCTGGCTACACCTTC.

Turning to this clone: Other nucleotide sequences from this sample produce the same CDR3. The chain joins TRBV7-9 to TRBJ2-5; D not certain. The CDR3 length is 10 residues. Germline V gives CDR1 SEHNR, CDR2 FQNEAQ (reference sequence). V gave up 1 base and J gave up 6 bases, with 0 bases separating them. The CDR3 DNA reads as TGTGCCAGCAGCTTAGAGACCCAGTACTTC. This sequence encodes CASSLETQYF.

The rearrangement uses TRBV18 and TRBJ2-2, with D perhaps TRBD2 (6 bases). This CDR3 is 15 amino acids long. Germline-derived CDR1 and CDR2 are KGHSH and LQKENI. V was cut by 6 bases and J by 4 bases, with 15 bases left in between. The CDR3 DNA sequence: TGTGCCAGCTCGGGGACCCGGGAGATCACCGGGGAGCTGTTTTTT. It specifies CASSGTREITGELFF.

The chain links TRBV11-3 to TRBJ2-5; TRBD1 or TRBD2 may be the D gene (5 bases each). This CDR3 spans 13 amino acids. V was trimmed by 4 bases and J by 7 bases, leaving 13 bases between them. Germline CDR1 reads SGHNT; CDR2 reads YENEEA. In DNA, the CDR3 is TGTGCCAGCAGCTCCCGGACTGGGGGGACCCAGTACTTC. Encoded protein: CASSSRTGGTQYF.

This chain uses TRBV27 with TRBJ2-7; tentatively, D is TRBD1 (6 bases). The CDR3 runs to 14 residues. V lost 3 bases and J 6 bases, leaving 15 bases between the germline ends. From germline, CDR1 is MNHEY and CDR2 SMNVEV (reference sequence). The CDR3 spells CASSLNTQGTEQYF. As DNA, the CDR3 is TGTGCCAGCAGTTTGAATACCCAGGGGACCGAGCAGTACTTC.